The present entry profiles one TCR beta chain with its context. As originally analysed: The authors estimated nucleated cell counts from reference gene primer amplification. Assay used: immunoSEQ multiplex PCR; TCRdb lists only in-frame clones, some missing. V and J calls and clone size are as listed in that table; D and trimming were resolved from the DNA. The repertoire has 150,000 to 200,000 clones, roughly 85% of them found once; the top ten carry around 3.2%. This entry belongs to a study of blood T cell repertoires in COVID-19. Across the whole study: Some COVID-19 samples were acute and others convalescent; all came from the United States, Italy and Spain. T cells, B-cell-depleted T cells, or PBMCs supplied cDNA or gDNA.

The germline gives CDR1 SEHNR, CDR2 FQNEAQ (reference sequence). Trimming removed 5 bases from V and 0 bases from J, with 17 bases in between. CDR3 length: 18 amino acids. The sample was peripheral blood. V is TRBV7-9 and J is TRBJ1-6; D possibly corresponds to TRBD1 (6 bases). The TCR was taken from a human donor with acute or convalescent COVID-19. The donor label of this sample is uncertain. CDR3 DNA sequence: TGTGCCAGCAGCCGTCAGGACAGCCCGAGCTCCTATAATTCACCCCTCCACTTT. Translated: CASSRQDSPSSYNSPLHF.